These 22 T cell receptor beta chains were all obtained from the same sample, sequenced in a study of blood T cell repertoires in COVID-19. Repertoires were generated with immunoSEQ multiplex PCR, while TCRdb's copy carries only in-frame clones and drops some. Among around 310,000 clones listed, roughly 88% were seen once. Material for sequencing was peripheral blood. Receptors were obtained from a woman aged 50 to 60 with active or convalescent COVID-19.

V gene TRBV5-8 combines with J gene TRBJ1-1; D is possibly TRBD1 (5 bases). This CDR3 contains 15 residues. CDR1 and CDR2 (germline): SGHTS, YDEGEE. Trimming removed 0 bases at V and 4 bases at J, with 13 bases between. CDR3 amino acids: CASSLGDLGGTEAFF. The CDR3 DNA is TGTGCCAGCAGCTTGGGTGACTTGGGGGGCACTGAAGCTTTCTTT.

The chain combines TRBV10-3 with TRBJ2-2, with a tentative D call TRBD2 (5 bases). CDR3 size: 14 residues. V gave up 10 bases and J gave up 1 base, with 13 bases separating them. Germline CDR1 and CDR2: ENHRY and SYGVKD. For the CDR3, the DNA is TGTGCCACTACGGACTGGATGAACACCGGGGAGCTGTTTTTT. It yields the protein CATTDWMNTGELFF.

This chain joins TRBV14 and TRBJ1-6; D uncertain. This CDR3 is built from 13 residues. Germline CDR1 and CDR2: SGHDN and FVKESK. Trimming cost V 4 bases and J 8 bases, with 9 bases left between them. CDR3 protein: CASSLSGDSPLHF. DNA for the CDR3: TGTGCCAGCAGCCTGTCCGGGGATTCACCCCTCCACTTT.

This clone came up once. The J gene is TRBJ1-1, the V gene TRBV19; 8 nucleotides align to TRBD1. The length of the CDR3 is 13 residues. The germline CDR1 and CDR2 sequences are LNHDA and SQIVND (reference sequence). V trimming: 3 bases; J trimming: 8 bases; junction bases outside the gene matches: 5. The CDR3 region is CASSIRDRSEAFF. DNA of the CDR3: TGTGCCAGTAGTATTCGGGACAGGTCCGAAGCTTTCTTT.

J is TRBJ1-2 and V is TRBV14, with a tentative D call TRBD1 (5 bases). Deletions cut 2 bases from V and 4 bases from J, with 8 bases between. CDR1 is SGHDN, CDR2 FVKESK, per germline. This CDR3 comprises 13 residues. The CDR3 here is CASSQQGAYGYTF. CDR3 DNA: TGTGCCAGCAGCCAACAGGGCGCCTATGGCTACACCTTC. The full variable domain, in which reference TRBV14 and TRBJ1-2 provide the parts outside the CDR3, is EAGVTQFPSHSVIEKGQTVTLRCDPISGHDNLYWYRRVMGKEIKFLLHFVKESKQDESGMPNNRFLAERTGGTYSTLKVQPAELEDSGVYFCASSQQGAYGYTFGSGTRLTVV.

The chain uses TRBV7-9 and TRBJ1-1, with D perhaps matching TRBD1 (6 bases). In germline, CDR1 is SEHNR, CDR2 FQNEAQ (reference sequence). The CDR3 covers 13 residues. Trimming pared 5 bases from V and 4 bases from J, leaving 11 bases between. CDR3 coding DNA: TGTGCCAGCAGCCCTAGAGGGGGCACTGAAGCTTTCTTT. It yields the protein CASSPRGGTEAFF.

The chain uses TRBV27 and TRBJ2-7, with 10 nucleotides matching TRBD1. Germline CDR1 MNHEY, CDR2 SMNVEV (reference sequence). V lost 3 bases, J lost 6 bases, and 8 bases stayed unmatched. The CDR3 is made up of 15 amino acids. The CDR3, as DNA: TGTGCCAGCAGTTTTGGGACAGGGGCGATAGCCGAGCAGTACTTC. Its protein is CASSFGTGAIAEQYF.

CDR3 loop: CASSVGGTSGNEQYF. The CDR3 DNA follows: TGTGCCAGCAGCGTAGGCGGGACTAGCGGGAACGAGCAGTACTTC. The genes are TRBV9 and TRBJ2-7; 13 bases line up with TRBD2. CDR1 and CDR2 (germline): SGDLS, YYNGEE. V gave up 0 bases and J gave up 5 bases; unmatched junction bases: 2. The CDR3 length is 15 residues.

CDR3 protein: CASSPTSGGNEQFF. Here the CDR3 DNA reads TGTGCCAGCTCACCAACTAGCGGGGGTAATGAGCAGTTCTTC. The V and J genes are TRBV18 and TRBJ2-1; 11 nucleotides match TRBD2. CDR3 length: 14 amino acids. The germline V gene has CDR1 KGHSH and CDR2 LQKENI. Trimming removed 2 bases from V and 7 bases from J; junction bases left unmatched: 1.

This chain uses TRBV7-2 with TRBJ2-3; D is ambiguous. This CDR3 has 15 residues. V was trimmed by 5 bases and J by 4 bases, leaving 16 bases between them. Germline V gives CDR1 SGHTA, CDR2 FQGNSA. DNA for the CDR3: TGTGCCAGCAGCAATCCCGGGTCTGCGTCAGATACGCAGTATTTT. The encoded protein is CASSNPGSASDTQYF.

The genes are TRBV10-3 and TRBJ1-1, with 8 nucleotides matching TRBD1. This CDR3 has 13 residues. CDR1 ENHRY and CDR2 SYGVKD come from the germline V gene. The ends lost 6 bases at V and 3 bases at J; junction bases unmatched: 3. The CDR3 DNA reads as TGTGCCATCAGACGGGGACAGGACACTGAAGCTTTCTTT. Translating it yields CAIRRGQDTEAFF.

This chain links TRBV7-9 with TRBJ1-1; TRBD1 might be the D (5 bases). The CDR3 runs to 19 residues. V lost 0 bases and J lost 1, with 21 bases in between. The germline CDR1 and CDR2 sequences are SEHNR and FQNEAQ (reference sequence). This chain's CDR3 is CASSLAPADKGRRNTEAFF. The CDR3 nucleotides read TGTGCCAGCAGCTTAGCGCCAGCAGACAAGGGGCGAAGGAACACTGAAGCTTTCTTT.

The chain recombines TRBV18 with TRBJ2-7, with D maybe TRBD1 (5 bases). The CDR3 has 15 residues. Per germline, CDR1 KGHSH and CDR2 LQKENI. Trimming shortened V by 5 bases and J by 0 bases, and 14 bases separated the two germline ends. The CDR3 coding sequence is TGTGCCAGCTCAGATGTAGACAGAAGCTCCTACGAGCAGTACTTC. It encodes CASSDVDRSSYEQYF.

DNA of the CDR3: TGCGCCAGCAGCCAAGATCTATGGTCTGATGAAAAACTGTTTTTT. Translation: CASSQDLWSDEKLFF. The chain joins TRBV4-3 to TRBJ1-4; D unresolved. Germline V gene lookup returns CDR1 LGHNA and CDR2 YSLEER. V gave up 0 bases and J gave up 6 bases, with 11 bases separating them. This CDR3 contains 15 residues.

The chain is built from TRBV4-1 and TRBJ2-1, with 9 bases matching TRBD1. V lost 4 bases to trimming and J lost 6 bases; unmatched junction nucleotides: 7. The CDR3 runs 15 residues. CDR1 and CDR2 (germline): MGHRA, YSYEKL. CDR3 nucleotides: TGCGCCAGCAGCCCGGACAGGGGTTATCGCAATGAGCAGTTCTTC. It is translated as CASSPDRGYRNEQFF.

This chain uses TRBV6-2 or TRBV6-3 with TRBJ1-3, with D possibly being TRBD1 (6 bases). V was cut by 5 bases and J by 0 bases, with 17 bases left in between. This CDR3 comprises 17 residues. Germline values: CDR1 MNHEY, CDR2 SVGEGT. For the CDR3, the DNA is TGTGCCAGCAGTCGCCCGGGACATGGATTCTCTGGAAACACCATATATTTT. Translated, it gives CASSRPGHGFSGNTIYF.

The chain uses TRBV6-5 and TRBJ1-2; maybe TRBD1 (6 bases). The CDR3 totals 14 residues. The V end lost 6 bases, the J end lost 4 bases, and 15 bases lay between the germline ends. Germline CDR1 MNHEY, CDR2 SVGAGI. CDR3 sequence (DNA): TGTGCCAGCAGCGTACAGTGGGGGCCCTATGGCTACACCTTC. Translating it yields CASSVQWGPYGYTF.

This clone was seen a single time. This chain links TRBV5-1 with TRBJ2-7; D is possibly TRBD1 (5 bases). The CDR3 contains 12 residues. Germline CDR1 is SGHRS and CDR2 is YFSETQ. V lost 4 bases, J lost 6 bases, and 11 bases lay in between. The CDR3 DNA follows: TGCGCCAGCAGCCTCGACAGTTTCGAGCAGTACTTC. Protein product: CASSLDSFEQYF.

For the CDR3, the DNA is TGTGCCAGCAGTAACAGGGGGCGCACAGATACGCAGTATTTT. This translates into CASSNRGRTDTQYF. This chain connects TRBV6-6 to TRBJ2-3; 9 bases map to TRBD1. The CDR3 runs to 14 residues. Germline V gene sequence: CDR1 MNHNY, CDR2 SVGAGI (reference sequence). V lost 5 bases to trimming and J lost 1 base; unmatched junction nucleotides: 1.

The chain uses TRBV7-2 and TRBJ1-1, with D possibly TRBD1 on 5 matching bases. Germline CDR1 reads SGHTA; CDR2 reads FQGNSA. This CDR3 has 17 amino acids. Trimming stripped 2 bases from V and 4 bases from J, with 20 bases between. The CDR3 sequence: CASSLFVGAGQGTEAFF. In nucleotides, the CDR3 is TGTGCCAGCAGCTTATTCGTGGGTGCGGGGCAGGGCACTGAAGCTTTCTTT. Drawing the rest from reference TRBV7-2 and TRBJ1-1, the complete variable domain is GAGVSQSPSNKVTEKGKDVELRCDPISGHTALYWYRQSLGQGLEFLIYFQGNSAPDKSGLPSDRFSAERTGGSVSTLTIQRTQQEDSAVYLCASSLFVGAGQGTEAFFGQGTRLTVV.

CDR3 region: CASSPNEQFF. Here the CDR3 DNA reads TGTGCCAGCAGCCCTAATGAGCAGTTCTTC. The J gene is TRBJ2-1, the V gene TRBV7-9; D remains ambiguous. The germline CDR1 and CDR2 sequences are SEHNR and FQNEAQ (reference sequence). The ends were cut back, 5 bases at V and 7 bases at J, with 3 bases in the middle. This CDR3 has 10 amino acids.

The rearrangement joins TRBV9 to TRBJ1-1; D is unclear. With 1 base removed from V and 0 bases from J, the gap between germline ends came to 7 bases. CDR3 size: 14 residues. Germline values: CDR1 SGDLS, CDR2 YYNGEE. In DNA, the CDR3 is TGTGCCAGCAGCGTATTGGCTTTGAACACTGAAGCTTTCTTT. Translated: CASSVLALNTEAFF.